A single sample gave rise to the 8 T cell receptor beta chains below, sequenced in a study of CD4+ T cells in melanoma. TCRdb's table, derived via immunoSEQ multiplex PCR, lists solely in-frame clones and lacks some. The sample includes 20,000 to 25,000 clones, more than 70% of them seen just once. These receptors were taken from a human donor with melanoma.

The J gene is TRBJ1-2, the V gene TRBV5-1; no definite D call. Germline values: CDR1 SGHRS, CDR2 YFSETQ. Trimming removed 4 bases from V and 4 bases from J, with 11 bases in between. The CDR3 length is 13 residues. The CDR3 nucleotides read TGCGCCAGCAGCCCGGCGGGCACCTATGGCTACACCTTC. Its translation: CASSPAGTYGYTF. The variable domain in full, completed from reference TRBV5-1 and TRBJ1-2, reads KAGVTQTPRYLIKTRGQQVTLSCSPISGHRSVSWYQQTPGQGLQFLFEYFSETQRNKGNFPGRFSGRQFSNSRSEMNVSTLELGDSALYLCASSPAGTYGYTFGSGTRLTVV.

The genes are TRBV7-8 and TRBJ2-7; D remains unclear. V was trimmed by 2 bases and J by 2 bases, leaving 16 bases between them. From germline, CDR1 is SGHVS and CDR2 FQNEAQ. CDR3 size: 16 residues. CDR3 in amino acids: CASSLFGRTIPYEQYF. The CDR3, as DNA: TGTGCCAGCAGCTTATTCGGTCGAACGATACCCTACGAGCAGTACTTC.

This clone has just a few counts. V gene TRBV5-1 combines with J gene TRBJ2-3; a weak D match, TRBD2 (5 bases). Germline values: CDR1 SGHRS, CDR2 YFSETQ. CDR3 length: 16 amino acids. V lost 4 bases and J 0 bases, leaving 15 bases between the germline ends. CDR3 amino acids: CASSRRAVDSTDTQYF. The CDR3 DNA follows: TGCGCCAGCAGCCGGCGAGCGGTGGACAGCACAGATACGCAGTATTTT.

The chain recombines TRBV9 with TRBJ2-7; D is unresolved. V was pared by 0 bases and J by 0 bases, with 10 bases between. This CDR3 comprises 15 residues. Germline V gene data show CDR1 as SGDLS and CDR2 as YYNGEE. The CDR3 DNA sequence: TGTGCCAGCAGCGTAGAGGGCGGCCCCTCCTACGAGCAGTACTTC. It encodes CASSVEGGPSYEQYF.

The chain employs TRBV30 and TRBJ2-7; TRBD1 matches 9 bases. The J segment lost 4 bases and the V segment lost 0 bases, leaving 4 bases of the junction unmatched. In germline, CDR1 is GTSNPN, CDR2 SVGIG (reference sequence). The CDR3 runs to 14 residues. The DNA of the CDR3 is TGTGCCTGGAGTGTACTGGGACAGGGTTACGAGCAGTACTTC. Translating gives CAWSVLGQGYEQYF.

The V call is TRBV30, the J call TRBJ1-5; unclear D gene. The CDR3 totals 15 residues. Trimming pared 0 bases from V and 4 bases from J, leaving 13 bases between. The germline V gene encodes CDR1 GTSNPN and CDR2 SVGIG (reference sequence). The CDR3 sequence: CAWSVGGARNQPQHF. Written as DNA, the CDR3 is TGTGCCTGGAGTGTAGGCGGAGCGCGGAATCAGCCCCAGCATTTT.

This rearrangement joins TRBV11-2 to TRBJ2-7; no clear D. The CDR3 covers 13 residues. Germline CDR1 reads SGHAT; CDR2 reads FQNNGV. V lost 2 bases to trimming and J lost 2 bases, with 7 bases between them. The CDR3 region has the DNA TGTGCCAGCAGCTTACGGGTCCCCTACGAGCAGTACTTC. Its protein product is CASSLRVPYEQYF.

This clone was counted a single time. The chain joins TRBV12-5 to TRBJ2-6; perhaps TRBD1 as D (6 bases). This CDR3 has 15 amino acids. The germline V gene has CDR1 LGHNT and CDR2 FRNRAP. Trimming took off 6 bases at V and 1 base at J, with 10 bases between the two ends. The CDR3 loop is CASGADRSGANVLTF. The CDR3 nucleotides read TGTGCTAGTGGCGCCGACAGGTCTGGGGCCAACGTCCTGACTTTC.